This T cell receptor beta chain was found in a study of cytomegalovirus exposure and HLA in healthy donors. Study outcomes and limitations: There were some public TCRs occurring in many donors, but most TCR sequences were rare.

A word on this clone: The antigen remains undetermined.

In germline, CDR1 is LNHDA, CDR2 SQIVND (reference sequence). V was pared by 7 bases and J by 10 bases, with 22 bases of the junction left unmatched. CDR3 length: 17 amino acids. Assay: immunoSEQ multiplex PCR; the TCRdb copy retains only in-frame clones and omits some. The table lists some 130,000 clones, about nine tenths of them singletons. The chain has TRBV19 and TRBJ1-1; TRBD1 aligns across 9 bases. The receptor was isolated from a man under 40 in good health and CMV-seronegative. Sample: PBMCs. DNA of the CDR3: TGTGCCAGTATCAGCACCGGGACAGGGCTTATGGAGCGAGGAGCTTTCTTT. As protein: CASISTGTGLMERGAFF. Based on the CDR3 plus reference TRBV19 and TRBJ1-1, the full variable domain is DGGITQSPKYLFRKEGQNVTLSCEQNLNHDAMYWYRQDPGQGLRLIYYSQIVNDFQKGDIAEGYSVSREKKESFPLTVTSAQKNPTAFYLCASISTGTGLMERGAFFGQGTRLTVV.